Following are 20 T cell receptor beta chains from one sample sequenced in a study of T cell changes during pregnancy in multiple sclerosis. The method was immunoSEQ multiplex PCR; TCRdb's version includes in-frame clones alone and lacks a portion of them. The table has 30,000 to 40,000 clones, 80% to 90% seen once. This specimen consisted of CD8+ T cells from peripheral blood mononuclear cells, obtained in the third trimester of pregnancy. The origin of the receptors is a female donor with multiple sclerosis, enrolled in a pregnancy study.

This rearrangement joins TRBV9 to TRBJ2-1, with D maybe TRBD2 (5 bases). V was shortened by 3 bases and J by 8 bases, with 15 bases between the two germline ends. There are 14 residues in the CDR3. Germline lookup yields CDR1 SGDLS and CDR2 YYNGEE. CDR3 protein: CASSAPTTPDEQFF. The CDR3 nucleotides are TGTGCCAGCAGCGCCCCGACTACACCCGATGAGCAGTTCTTC.

The chain links TRBV9 to TRBJ2-1; 8 bases match TRBD2. V lost 2 bases, J lost 4 bases, and 5 bases stayed unmatched. There are 15 residues in the CDR3. Germline-derived CDR1 and CDR2 are SGDLS and YYNGEE. Here the CDR3 reads CASSVDGGGYNEQFF. The CDR3 region has the DNA TGTGCCAGCAGCGTTGACGGGGGGGGTTACAATGAGCAGTTCTTC.

The V call is TRBV2, the J call TRBJ2-4; 8 nucleotides match TRBD1. V dropped 0 bases and J dropped 8; count of bases not matched to a gene: 15. The CDR3 spans 18 residues. Germline lookup yields CDR1 SNHLY and CDR2 FYNNEI. The CDR3 protein is CASSEAQGTGQKNDIQYF. CDR3 nucleotide sequence: TGTGCCAGCAGTGAAGCGCAAGGGACAGGACAAAAGAACGACATTCAGTACTTC.

The chain has TRBV30 and TRBJ2-6, with 10 bases matching TRBD1. The CDR3 length is 17 residues. Germline V lookup: CDR1 GTSNPN, CDR2 SVGIG (reference sequence). Germline trimming cut 5 bases from V and 2 bases from J; bases unmatched to any gene: 9. CDR3: CAWGGGQGGPGANVLTF. The CDR3 nucleotides are TGTGCCTGGGGCGGTGGACAGGGGGGTCCTGGGGCCAACGTCCTGACTTTC.

A few counts support this clone. The V gene is TRBV9, the J gene TRBJ2-7; D gene unclear. The V end lost 2 bases, the J end lost 3 bases, and 9 bases lay between the germline ends. Germline lookup yields CDR1 SGDLS and CDR2 YYNGEE. This CDR3 is built from 13 residues. CDR3 bases: TGTGCCAGCAGCGTCGAGGCCAGCTACGAGCAGTACTTC. It codes for CASSVEASYEQYF.

This chain uses TRBV9 with TRBJ2-3, with 16 bases aligning to TRBD2. Unmatched junction bases numbered 10, after V lost 2 bases and J lost 4 bases. This CDR3 comprises 19 residues. Germline-derived CDR1 and CDR2 are SGDLS and YYNGEE. The CDR3 sequence is CASSVPGTSGGAGADTQYF. The DNA of the CDR3 is TGTGCCAGCAGCGTTCCCGGGACTAGCGGGGGGGCCGGAGCAGATACGCAGTATTTT.

This sequence joins TRBV5-1 and TRBJ2-3; the D gene is possibly TRBD2 (5 bases). The CDR3 has 11 amino acids. Trimming left V 6 bases short and J 6 bases short, with 8 bases between. Germline CDR1 reads SGHRS; CDR2 reads YFSETQ. CDR3 sequence: CASTRGDTQYF. The DNA of the CDR3 is TGCGCCAGCACCCGAGGGGATACGCAGTATTTT.

The chain combines TRBV7-9 with TRBJ1-2, with D perhaps TRBD1 (6 bases). Germline CDR1 SEHNR, CDR2 FQNEAQ (reference sequence). The CDR3 covers 15 residues. Trimming cost V 5 bases and J 8 bases, with 21 bases left between them. This CDR3 is CASSPPGQPTEGYTF. The CDR3 coding sequence is TGTGCCAGCAGCCCTCCGGGACAACCCACGGAGGGCTACACCTTC.

This sequence joins TRBV27 and TRBJ2-5, with a tentative D call TRBD2 (6 bases). The CDR3 has 14 residues. The V gene lost 1 base and the J gene lost 2 bases, with 8 bases spanning the gap. Germline CDR1 is MNHEY and CDR2 is SMNVEV (reference sequence). The CDR3 protein is CASSLFAGQETQYF. The CDR3 nucleotides are TGTGCCAGCAGTTTATTTGCGGGGCAAGAGACCCAGTACTTC.

The V call is TRBV6-5, the J call TRBJ1-1; 8 bases agree with TRBD1. Germline V gene data show CDR1 as MNHEY and CDR2 as SVGAGI. V lost 6 bases and J lost 5; bases outside the gene matches: 11. The CDR3 sequence is 15 residues long. The chain's CDR3 is CASSPINQGATEAFF. The CDR3 DNA sequence: TGTGCCAGCAGCCCCATCAATCAGGGGGCAACTGAAGCTTTCTTT.

The genes are TRBV4-3 and TRBJ1-4; 9 nucleotides align to TRBD1. Per the germline V gene, CDR1 is LGHNA and CDR2 is YSLEER. Trimming at V came to 0 bases and at J to 7 bases, leaving 3 bases not matched to a gene. This CDR3 spans 15 amino acids. The CDR3 bases are TGCGCCAGCAGCCAAGAAGGACAGGGGACTGAAAAACTGTTTTTT. This codes for CASSQEGQGTEKLFF.

This clone rates as medium-sized (0.01 to 0.1%). The rearrangement joins TRBV27 to TRBJ1-5; 9 bases fit TRBD1. The CDR3 spans 13 residues. Germline assignment: CDR1 MNHEY and CDR2 SMNVEV (reference sequence). Unmatched junction bases numbered 3, after V lost 6 bases and J lost 6 bases. In nucleotides, the CDR3 is TGTGCCAGCAGACCACAGGGGGCTCAGCCCCAGCATTTT. As protein: CASRPQGAQPQHF.

The chain is built from TRBV4-2 and TRBJ2-6; 7 bases map to TRBD1. The germline V gene has CDR1 LGHNA and CDR2 YNFKEQ. The CDR3 runs to 15 residues. V was clipped by 1 base and J by 3 bases; unmatched bases: 0. In DNA, the CDR3 is TGTGCCAGCAGCCAAGGACAGGGTGGGGCCAACGTCCTGACTTTC. Its translation: CASSQGQGGANVLTF.

In its sample, this clone is medium-sized. The chain carries TRBV6-4 and TRBJ2-2; 12 bases map to TRBD2. Trimming took 5 bases from V and 6 from J; bases not matched to a gene: 4. The germline V gene has CDR1 MRHNA and CDR2 SNTAGT. CDR3 length: 15 residues. The CDR3 region is CASSTSGGSSGELFF. CDR3 DNA: TGTGCCAGCAGTACTAGCGGGGGGTCCTCCGGGGAGCTGTTTTTT.

This rearrangement joins TRBV7-9 to TRBJ2-7, with D possibly being TRBD2 (7 bases). V lost 1 base and J lost 7, with 14 bases in between. CDR1 is SEHNR and CDR2 is FQNEAQ in the germline V gene (reference sequence). There are 14 residues in the CDR3. CDR3 region: CASSLGGGAREQYF. CDR3 nucleotide sequence: TGTGCCAGCAGCTTAGGTGGGGGGGCTCGAGAGCAGTACTTC.

The chain links TRBV25-1 to TRBJ1-4; 7 nucleotides line up with TRBD1. This CDR3 has 13 residues. Germline V lookup: CDR1 MGHDK, CDR2 SYGVNS. With 3 bases clipped from V and 7 bases from J, the junction kept 2 bases outside the gene matches. The CDR3 loop is CASSDRGVEKLFF. CDR3 nucleotides: TGTGCCAGCAGTGACAGGGGGGTTGAAAAACTGTTTTTT.

This chain connects TRBV11-3 to TRBJ2-5; TRBD2 aligns across 10 bases. CDR3 length equals 15 residues. Looked up from germline, CDR1 is SGHNT and CDR2 is YENEEA. V trimming: 5 bases; J trimming: 2 bases; junction bases outside the gene matches: 5. CDR3 DNA: TGTGCCAGCAGCCCAGCGGGGGGGCTACAAGAGACCCAGTACTTC. This translates into CASSPAGGLQETQYF.

The V call is TRBV5-6, the J call TRBJ1-1; D gene unclear. The V gene's germline CDR1 is SGHDT and CDR2 YYEEEE. With 2 bases removed from V and 1 base from J, the gap between germline ends came to 9 bases. The length of the CDR3 is 14 residues. CDR3 region: CASSFGVGNTEAFF. The CDR3 DNA is TGTGCCAGCAGCTTCGGGGTCGGGAACACTGAAGCTTTCTTT.

This clone was detected only once. The rearrangement joins TRBV7-2 to TRBJ2-2, with D possibly matching TRBD2 (6 bases). The CDR3 covers 15 residues. Trimming cost V 5 bases and J 0 bases, with 10 bases left between them. CDR1 is SGHTA, CDR2 FQGNSA, per germline. Here the CDR3 reads CASSRTTSNTGELFF. CDR3 sequence (DNA): TGTGCCAGCAGCCGGACTACTTCGAACACCGGGGAGCTGTTTTTT.

The CDR3 nucleotides are TGTGCCAGCACCCGAGGGATCGCAGATACGCAGTATTTT. Translating gives CASTRGIADTQYF. The chain is built from TRBV6-5 and TRBJ2-3; the D gene is possibly TRBD2 (5 bases). Germline CDR1 reads MNHEY; CDR2 reads SVGAGI. Trimming stripped 7 bases from V and 4 bases from J, with 12 bases between. CDR3 size: 13 residues.